One sample yielded the 4 T cell receptor beta chains listed below, sequenced in a study of control samples from healthy donors and cancer patients. Only in-frame clones appear in the TCRdb table, and some are missing; sequencing was by immunoSEQ multiplex PCR. This sample has tens of thousands of clones; roughly 77% occur once, and the top ten carry approximately 17%. What was sequenced was formalin-fixed, paraffin-embedded tissue. The receptors were sampled from a male donor with melanoma.

J is TRBJ2-7 and V is TRBV11-2; the match to TRBD2 covers 11 bases. J was trimmed by 3 bases and V by 4 bases; bases with no gene match: 2. The CDR3 is made up of 14 amino acids. Germline lookup yields CDR1 SGHAT and CDR2 FQNNGV. The CDR3 spells CASSSLAGGYEQYF. The CDR3 region has the DNA TGTGCCAGCAGCTCGCTAGCGGGAGGCTACGAGCAGTACTTC. Looking up the rest from reference TRBV11-2 and TRBJ2-7 gives the full variable domain: EAGVAQSPRYKIIEKRQSVAFWCNPISGHATLYWYQQILGQGPKLLIQFQNNGVVDDSQLPKDRFSAERLKGVDSTLKIQPAKLEDSAVYLCASSSLAGGYEQYFGPGTRLTVT.

About this clone: A much larger clonotype is one base distant, so this may be a read error. The V gene is TRBV18, the J gene TRBJ1-1; D is perhaps TRBD1 (6 bases). The CDR3 totals 16 residues. CDR1 and CDR2 from the germline V gene are KGHSH and LQKENI. The CDR3 nucleotides read TGTGTCAGCTCACGGGGAGGCGGGGGGCAGAACACTGAAGCTTTCTTT. Amino acid sequence: CVSSRGGGGQNTEAFF.

This clone ranks as medium-sized. The gene calls are TRBV6-2 or TRBV6-3 and TRBJ2-1; TRBD2 matches 11 bases. The V segment lost 6 bases and the J segment 6 bases; nucleotides outside the gene matches: 7. The CDR3 covers 15 residues. Germline-derived CDR1 and CDR2 are MNHEY and SVGEGT. CDR3 nucleotide sequence: TGTGCCAGCAGCATAGCGGGAGGGGACGTCAATGAGCAGTTCTTC. It encodes CASSIAGGDVNEQFF.

The rearrangement uses TRBV24-1 and TRBJ1-4, with a tentative D call TRBD1 (6 bases). Germline V gives CDR1 KGHDR, CDR2 SFDVKD. The CDR3 is made up of 16 amino acids. V was pared by 9 bases and J by 4 bases, with 20 bases between. The CDR3: CATHGKGESVNEKLFF. The DNA of the CDR3 is TGTGCCACCCATGGGAAGGGGGAGTCAGTTAATGAAAAACTGTTTTTT.